These 9 T cell receptor beta chains were all obtained from the same sample, sequenced in a study of blood T cell repertoires in COVID-19. TCRdb's copy holds only in-frame clones and misses some; the assay was immunoSEQ multiplex PCR. The sample contains around 280,000 clones, roughly 89% of which appear only once. The sample was PBMCs or T cells enriched from blood (not recorded which). Every receptor here comes from a woman between 40 and 55 years old who had recovered from COVID-19.

The chain links TRBV7-2 to TRBJ2-5; 10 bases match TRBD1. J lost 5 bases, V lost 3 bases, and 6 bases had no gene match. This CDR3 contains 15 residues. CDR1 SGHTA and CDR2 FQGNSA come from the germline V gene. In nucleotides, the CDR3 is TGTGCCAGCAGCTTCAACTTGGACAGGGGGGAGACCCAGTACTTC. Encoded protein: CASSFNLDRGETQYF.

V gene TRBV7-9 combines with J gene TRBJ2-3; TRBD2 agrees at 10 bases. The CDR3 is 14 amino acids. With 4 bases clipped from V and 6 bases from J, the junction kept 4 bases outside the gene matches. Germline V gives CDR1 SEHNR, CDR2 FQNEAQ (reference sequence). As DNA, the CDR3 is TGTGCCAGCAGCTCTCTAGCGGGGGCTGATACGCAGTATTTT. It specifies CASSSLAGADTQYF.

V and J are TRBV12-5 and TRBJ2-5; 7 bases are a match to TRBD1. V lost 5 bases and J lost 1; bases outside the gene matches: 1. The CDR3 is made up of 13 amino acids. Germline V gives CDR1 LGHNT, CDR2 FRNRAP. The CDR3 nucleotides read TGTGCTAGTGGTACAGGGGCCCAAGAGACCCAGTACTTC. Encoded protein: CASGTGAQETQYF.

CDR3 sequence (DNA): TGTGCCAGCAGCCAAGATCTAAGCGGTGTCTACGAGCAGTACTTC. It codes for CASSQDLSGVYEQYF. The chain links TRBV14 to TRBJ2-7; maybe TRBD2 (5 bases). Germline loops: CDR1 SGHDN, CDR2 FVKESK. V shed 0 bases and J shed 3 bases, with 12 bases lying between them. The CDR3 totals 15 residues. Full variable domain (rest looked up from reference TRBV14 and TRBJ2-7): EAGVTQFPSHSVIEKGQTVTLRCDPISGHDNLYWYRRVMGKEIKFLLHFVKESKQDESGMPNNRFLAERTGGTYSTLKVQPAELEDSGVYFCASSQDLSGVYEQYFGPGTRLTVT.

The DNA of the CDR3 is TGCGCCAGCAGCCAATACCCGGGACAACAGTTCTTC. It codes for CASSQYPGQQFF. The chain joins TRBV4-1 to TRBJ2-1, with D possibly TRBD1 on 6 matching bases. Germline CDR1 MGHRA, CDR2 YSYEKL. Trimming stripped 2 bases from V and 13 bases from J, with 12 bases between. The CDR3 loop spans 12 amino acids.

The chain joins TRBV19 to TRBJ1-2, with D uncertain. The CDR3 covers 15 residues. Germline V gene sequence: CDR1 LNHDA, CDR2 SQIVND (reference sequence). V lost 7 bases, J lost 8 bases, and 23 bases lay in between. The CDR3 here is CASIPAGNLIGGYTF. The CDR3 DNA sequence: TGTGCCAGTATCCCGGCCGGGAACCTGATAGGGGGCTACACCTTC.

V usage is TRBV28 and J usage is TRBJ1-1; unclear D gene. Trimming removed 5 bases at V and 4 bases at J, with 17 bases between. Germline-derived CDR1 and CDR2 are MDHEN and SYDVKM. This CDR3 has 15 residues. Here the CDR3 DNA reads TGTGCCAGCAGTGACCCCCGGGGTAAGAGCACTGAAGCTTTCTTT. Protein sequence: CASSDPRGKSTEAFF.

The rearrangement links TRBV7-9 to TRBJ2-1; TRBD2 aligns across 11 bases. V trimming: 7 bases; J trimming: 9 bases; junction bases outside the gene matches: 11. The CDR3 covers 15 residues. CDR1 and CDR2 (germline): SEHNR, FQNEAQ (reference sequence). The CDR3 DNA follows: TGTGCCAGCAACCGACTAGCGGGATCACTACGTGAGCAGTTCTTC. Its protein is CASNRLAGSLREQFF.

The V gene is TRBV10-1, the J gene TRBJ1-1, with 8 bases lining up with TRBD1. Germline CDR1 is WNHNN and CDR2 is SYGVQD (reference sequence). The CDR3 loop spans 15 amino acids. Trimming cost V 5 bases and J 6 bases; bases outside gene matches: 11. CDR3 region: CASSSQGATKAEAFF. The CDR3 DNA follows: TGCGCCAGCAGTAGTCAGGGGGCTACGAAGGCTGAAGCTTTCTTT.